This T cell receptor beta chain originates from a study of Graves' ophthalmopathy and Graves' hyperthyroidism. CDR1 DFQATT and CDR2 SNEGSKA come from the germline V gene (reference sequence). The CDR3 is 14 amino acids. V trimming: 1 base; J trimming: 4 bases; junction bases outside the gene matches: 3. A follow-up of 18 months without ophthalmopathy meant that hyperthyroidism was stable. Clinical symptoms, serum thyroxine, TRAb, thyroid ultrasound and orbital computed tomography formed the basis of diagnosis. Out of roughly 9.3 ml of fresh peripheral blood, PBMCs were obtained. For repertoire sequencing, the TCR beta CDR3 regions were amplified from RNA transcripts. Second-round multiplex PCR came after a first-round RT-PCR that employed HTBI primers. A single record per CDR3 protein comes from TCRdb applying MiXCR to the multiplex PCR reads. The sample carries 300,000 to 500,000 distinct CDR3 sequences, approximately 15% recorded once.

This clonotype was seen ten or more times. This chain joins TRBV20-1 and TRBJ2-7; 11 bases are shared with TRBD1. The source of this sequence is a woman between 18 and 29 years old with stable Graves' hyperthyroidism. Sequencing was carried out using peripheral blood. CDR3: CSARAGTGGYEQYF. In DNA, the CDR3 is TGCAGTGCTAGAGCCGGGACAGGGGGGTACGAGCAGTACTTC.